The text below deals with one TCR beta chain. Its antigen is undetermined. Documented treatment: approximately 18 received Ad26.COV2.S at low or high dose, single or two shots; about 5 received placebo; per-sample allocation not given. Sampling was done on day 63 after the first vaccine or placebo injection. V gave up 1 base and J gave up 5 bases, with 12 bases separating them. The CDR3 is 14 amino acids. Germline loops: CDR1 LGHDT, CDR2 YNNKEL (reference sequence). This sample is drawn from a study of Ad26.COV2.S vaccination and SARS-CoV-2 variants. About the research overall: The Ad26.COV2.S arm of the COV1001 trial was where the donor was placed. Intramuscularly, Ad26.COV2.S was given either once or twice, 56 days apart.

Study-wide findings and caveats: Reported findings describe substantial breadth in spike-specific CD8+ and CD4+ T cell responses following vaccination. Quantification of TCR breadth and depth may have yielded underestimates of total T cell responses.

The assay was immunoSEQ multiplex PCR, and TCRdb's table has in-frame clones only and misses some. The table lists roughly 240,000 clones, over 75% of them singletons. The chain uses TRBV3-1 (or the pseudogene TRBV3-2) and TRBJ2-7; D gene uncertain. Sequenced here: peripheral blood, sampled in a trial of Ad26.COV2.S vaccine versus placebo. This receptor was obtained from a person between 18 and 65 years old who received the Ad26.COV2.S COVID-19 vaccine or a placebo. CDR3 DNA sequence: TGTGCCAGCAGCCAAGGACCAACCACCCACGAGCAGTACTTC. It translates to CASSQGPTTHEQYF.